These 10 T cell receptor beta chains originate from one sample sequenced in a study of shared clonotypes between healthy human individuals. Using immunoSEQ multiplex PCR, the repertoire was profiled, and TCRdb retains in-frame clones only, with some absent. The data show roughly 520,000 clones, about 96% seen once. The specimen was naive CD4+ T cells sorted from blood. Subset of the sample: CD45RA+ positively selected. The receptors stem from a woman aged 25-40 years in good health.

This chain links TRBV6-5 with TRBJ2-2; 7 bases are shared with TRBD2. The CDR3 covers 14 residues. The germline CDR1 and CDR2 sequences are MNHEY and SVGAGI. V lost 8 bases, J lost 6 bases, and 9 bases stayed unmatched. The CDR3 loop reads CASRWTRNPGELFF. CDR3 bases: TGTGCCAGCCGATGGACTAGAAACCCCGGGGAGCTGTTTTTT.

The V call is TRBV5-8, the J call TRBJ1-5; the D is unclear. The CDR3 is made up of 13 amino acids. V was trimmed by 7 bases and J by 6 bases, leaving 14 bases between them. Germline V gene lookup returns CDR1 SGHTS and CDR2 YDEGEE. The CDR3 loop is CASAGGRIQPQHF. The CDR3 bases are TGTGCCAGCGCTGGAGGCAGAATTCAGCCCCAGCATTTT.

The gene calls are TRBV2 and TRBJ1-1; 7 positions agree with TRBD1. J gave up 4 bases and V 4 bases, and 6 bases lay outside the gene matches. The CDR3 contains 14 residues. CDR1 and CDR2 (germline): SNHLY, FYNNEI. CDR3 region: CASSGRTGRTEAFF. CDR3 bases: TGTGCCAGCAGTGGCCGGACAGGACGCACTGAAGCTTTCTTT.

The CDR3 sequence is CASSELILAGYEQYF. CDR3 sequence (DNA): TGTGCCAGCAGTGAATTAATTCTAGCGGGTTACGAGCAGTACTTC. This chain uses TRBV6-1 with TRBJ2-7; TRBD2 agrees at 8 bases. Germline V gene data show CDR1 as MNHNS and CDR2 as SASEGT. The CDR3 loop spans 15 amino acids. V dropped 2 bases and J dropped 4; count of bases not matched to a gene: 7.

The count of this clone is one. The CDR3 is CASSPRMDSLASLSYEQYF. Here the CDR3 DNA reads TGTGCCAGCTCACCACGAATGGACTCCTTGGCTAGCTTAAGCTACGAGCAGTACTTC. The V and J genes are TRBV18 and TRBJ2-7; TRBD2 is a possible D gene (5 bases). The CDR3 extends over 19 amino acids. The V gene lost 1 base and the J gene lost 3 bases, with 25 bases spanning the gap. The germline CDR1 and CDR2 sequences are KGHSH and LQKENI.

V usage is TRBV28 and J usage is TRBJ2-7; possible D gene TRBD1, 5 bases. The CDR3 sequence is 21 residues long. V lost 3 bases and J lost 0, with 30 bases in between. CDR1 is MDHEN and CDR2 is SYDVKM in the germline V gene. CDR3 in amino acids: CASSFRLVGRKKTRLSYEQYF. For the CDR3, the DNA is TGTGCCAGCAGTTTTCGGCTCGTGGGGCGAAAGAAAACCCGACTCTCCTACGAGCAGTACTTC.

The V and J genes are TRBV7-8 and TRBJ2-7; D might be TRBD1 (7 bases). Germline V gene sequence: CDR1 SGHVS, CDR2 FQNEAQ. The CDR3 totals 15 residues. Trimming cost V 5 bases and J 5 bases, with 19 bases left between them. The CDR3 protein is CASSRRGGQVDEQYF. The CDR3 DNA reads as TGTGCCAGCAGCCGGAGGGGTGGACAGGTGGACGAGCAGTACTTC.

V usage is TRBV19 and J usage is TRBJ2-3; D possibly corresponds to TRBD1 (5 bases). V lost 9 bases and J 1 base, leaving 11 bases between the germline ends. CDR1 LNHDA and CDR2 SQIVND come from the germline V gene (reference sequence). The CDR3 runs to 13 residues. The CDR3 protein is CASRVRGTDTQYF. CDR3 coding DNA: TGTGCCAGCAGGGTTAGGGGCACAGATACGCAGTATTTT.

This clone appeared once. The V call is TRBV11-1, the J call TRBJ2-1; 7 nucleotides align to TRBD2. V lost 3 bases and J lost 0; bases outside the gene matches: 2. Germline-derived CDR1 and CDR2 are SGHAT and FQDESV (reference sequence). The length of the CDR3 is 15 residues. The CDR3 nucleotides read TGTGCCAGCAGCTTTGGCGGGGGCTCCTACAATGAGCAGTTCTTC. It yields the protein CASSFGGGSYNEQFF.

The chain combines TRBV5-1 with TRBJ1-1; 8 bases agree with TRBD1. Germline V gives CDR1 SGHRS, CDR2 YFSETQ. After removal of 3 bases from V and 3 bases from J, the junction contained 7 bases not matched to a gene. The CDR3 has 15 residues. Written as DNA, the CDR3 is TGCGCCAGCAGCTGGGAGGGACAGGTGGACACTGAAGCTTTCTTT. Its protein is CASSWEGQVDTEAFF. Looking up the rest from reference TRBV5-1 and TRBJ1-1 gives the full variable domain: KAGVTQTPRYLIKTRGQQVTLSCSPISGHRSVSWYQQTPGQGLQFLFEYFSETQRNKGNFPGRFSGRQFSNSRSEMNVSTLELGDSALYLCASSWEGQVDTEAFFGQGTRLTVV.